This record looks at one T cell receptor beta chain sequence and its context. Its cognate antigen is unknown. This CDR3 has 13 residues. Germline CDR1 reads SQVTM; CDR2 reads ANQGSEA. V lost 3 bases and J 5 bases, leaving 13 bases between the germline ends. This entry belongs to a study of T cell responses to AZD1222 COVID-19 vaccine. Overall study findings and caveats: Targeting of unmutated variant regions was reportedly seen in nearly half of spike-specific TCRs. Spike-specific TCRs gained breadth and depth after people received two AZD1222 doses.

Some clones are missing from TCRdb's copy, which holds only in-frame ones; the method was immunoSEQ multiplex PCR. Among roughly 86,000 clones listed, 85% were seen once. Analyses pooled second doses at about 4 or about 12 weeks. The sequencing here drew on peripheral blood, taken 28 days after the second AZD1222 dose. The chain uses TRBV29-1 and TRBJ2-5; TRBD1 might be the D (7 bases). The origin of this receptor is an adult who received the AZD1222 COVID-19 vaccine. In nucleotides, the CDR3 is TGCAGCGTTGAGGAGGGGGCTGGGGAGACCCAGTACTTC. This translates into CSVEEGAGETQYF.